This entry lists 12 T cell receptor beta chains sequenced from one sample in a study of T cells in tumors after PD-1 blockade. Clones were sequenced by immunoSEQ multiplex PCR, and TCRdb holds only the in-frame ones, with some missing. The data contain tens of thousands of clones, around 80% of them singletons. Sequences were derived from PBMCs, sampled before anti-PD-1 treatment. The source is a human donor with basal cell carcinoma.

The chain is built from TRBV11-3 and TRBJ1-4; D remains ambiguous. Germline CDR1 and CDR2: SGHNT and YENEEA. Trimming removed 5 bases at V and 5 bases at J, with 12 bases between. The CDR3 length is 14 residues. CDR3 sequence (DNA): TGTGCCAGCAGCCCCTTTAGGACCAATGAAAAACTGTTTTTT. Translating gives CASSPFRTNEKLFF. Looking up the rest from reference TRBV11-3 and TRBJ1-4 gives the full variable domain: EAGVVQSPRYKIIEKKQPVAFWCNPISGHNTLYWYLQNLGQGPELLIRYENEEAVDDSQLPKDRFSAERLKGVDSTLKIQPAELGDSAVYLCASSPFRTNEKLFFGSGTQLSVL.

This clone appeared once. This chain joins TRBV4-1 and TRBJ1-1, with 7 bases fitting TRBD1. This CDR3 has 15 residues. Trimming removed 3 bases from V and 1 base from J; junction bases left unmatched: 5. From germline, CDR1 is MGHRA and CDR2 YSYEKL. The CDR3 protein is CASSHVRTGNTEAFF. The DNA for the CDR3 is TGCGCCAGCAGCCACGTAAGGACAGGGAACACTGAAGCTTTCTTT.

The rearrangement joins TRBV11-3 to TRBJ1-6, with D possibly TRBD1 on 6 matching bases. Germline V gene lookup returns CDR1 SGHNT and CDR2 YENEEA. V was shortened by 5 bases and J by 10 bases, with 18 bases between the two germline ends. The CDR3 spans 15 residues. The CDR3 DNA follows: TGTGCCAGCAGCAACCGGGACACCTCCCGATCACCCCTCCACTTT. Translation: CASSNRDTSRSPLHF. Drawing the rest from reference TRBV11-3 and TRBJ1-6, the complete variable domain is EAGVVQSPRYKIIEKKQPVAFWCNPISGHNTLYWYLQNLGQGPELLIRYENEEAVDDSQLPKDRFSAERLKGVDSTLKIQPAELGDSAVYLCASSNRDTSRSPLHFGNGTRLTVT.

CDR3 DNA sequence: TGTGCCATCGGGGACAGTTTTGGCGAGCAGTACTTC. Encoded protein: CAIGDSFGEQYF. This chain links TRBV3-1 (or the pseudogene TRBV3-2) with TRBJ2-7; TRBD1 agrees at 7 bases. Unmatched junction bases numbered 9, after V lost 10 bases and J lost 6 bases. CDR3 length: 12 amino acids. Per the germline V gene, CDR1 is LGHDT and CDR2 is YNNKEL (reference sequence).

The chain employs TRBV7-2 and TRBJ2-7, with 11 bases lining up with TRBD2. The CDR3 has 14 residues. J was trimmed by 3 bases and V by 6 bases; bases with no gene match: 4. CDR1 SGHTA and CDR2 FQGNSA come from the germline V gene. The CDR3, as DNA: TGTGCCAGCAGGCCCACTAGCGGGGGCTACGAGCAGTACTTC. This gives the protein CASRPTSGGYEQYF.

This clone was seen a handful of times. The chain carries TRBV4-1 and TRBJ1-3; D unclear. The CDR3 has 16 residues. V was cut by 4 bases and J by 4 bases, with 17 bases left in between. CDR1 and CDR2 (germline): MGHRA, YSYEKL. The CDR3, as DNA: TGCGCCAGCAGCCCGAACTCTCAACAGATAGGAAACACCATATATTTT. Protein sequence: CASSPNSQQIGNTIYF.

The DNA for the CDR3 is TGTGCCAGCAGTTACTGGACAGGGATACAGACCCAGTACTTC. Translating gives CASSYWTGIQTQYF. This chain links TRBV6-2 or TRBV6-3 with TRBJ2-5, with 8 bases lining up with TRBD1. Trimming removed 1 base from V and 6 bases from J; junction bases left unmatched: 4. This CDR3 comprises 14 residues. Germline-derived CDR1 and CDR2 are MNHEY and SVGEGT.

The chain employs TRBV2 and TRBJ2-5; D may be TRBD2 (5 bases). V dropped 4 bases and J dropped 1 base, with 10 bases sitting between them. The CDR3 has 14 amino acids. The germline V gene has CDR1 SNHLY and CDR2 FYNNEI. CDR3 residues: CASSGGRGQETQYF. The CDR3 coding sequence is TGTGCCAGCAGTGGAGGACGGGGCCAAGAGACCCAGTACTTC.

The V gene is TRBV11-3, the J gene TRBJ2-3, with 7 bases identical to TRBD2. Germline trimming cut 5 bases from V and 2 bases from J; bases unmatched to any gene: 10. Germline assignment: CDR1 SGHNT and CDR2 YENEEA. The CDR3 runs to 16 residues. The CDR3, as DNA: TGTGCCAGCAGCCCGCCCCCTAGCGGATACACAGATACGCAGTATTTT. This codes for CASSPPPSGYTDTQYF.

J is TRBJ1-1 and V is TRBV4-2; D ambiguous. Trimming took 4 bases from V and 4 from J, leaving 10 bases between them. This CDR3 spans 13 amino acids. Germline lookup yields CDR1 LGHNA and CDR2 YNFKEQ. Here the CDR3 reads CASSPSWGTEAFF. CDR3 nucleotide sequence: TGTGCCAGCAGCCCTTCCTGGGGCACTGAAGCTTTCTTT.

This CDR3 is CASSPRGAHEQYF. CDR3 nucleotides: TGTGCCAGCTCACCACGTGGGGCCCACGAGCAGTACTTC. This rearrangement joins TRBV18 to TRBJ2-7; maybe TRBD1 (5 bases). CDR3 size: 13 residues. Germline CDR1 KGHSH, CDR2 LQKENI. V was clipped by 1 base and J by 5 bases, with 9 bases between them. The whole variable domain, filled in from reference TRBV18 and TRBJ2-7, reads NAGVMQNPRHLVRRRGQEARLRCSPMKGHSHVYWYRQLPEEGLKFMVYLQKENIIDESGMPKERFSAEFPKEGPSILRIQQVVRGDSAAYFCASSPRGAHEQYFGPGTRLTVT.

V gene TRBV6-2 or TRBV6-3 combines with J gene TRBJ2-1; TRBD1 aligns across 9 bases. The CDR3 spans 17 residues. The trim removed 6 bases at V and 2 bases at J, leaving 11 bases unmatched. Germline V CDR1 and CDR2: MNHEY, SVGEGT. The DNA of the CDR3 is TGTGCCAGCAGCCGTCCGACAGGGGGACCAGCCTACAATGAGCAGTTCTTC. Protein: CASSRPTGGPAYNEQFF.